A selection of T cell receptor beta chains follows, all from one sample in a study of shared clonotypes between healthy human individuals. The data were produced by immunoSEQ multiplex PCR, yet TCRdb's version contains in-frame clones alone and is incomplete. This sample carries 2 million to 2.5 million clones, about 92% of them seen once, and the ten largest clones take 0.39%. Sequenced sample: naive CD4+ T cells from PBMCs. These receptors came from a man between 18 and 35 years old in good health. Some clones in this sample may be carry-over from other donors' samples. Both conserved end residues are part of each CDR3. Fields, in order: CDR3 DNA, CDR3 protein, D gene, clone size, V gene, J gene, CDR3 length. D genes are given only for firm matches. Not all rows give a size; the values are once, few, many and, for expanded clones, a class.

CDR3nt: TGTGCCAGCAGTATGCTGTCCCTGGGGTACAATGAGCAGTTCTTC; CDR3aa: CASSMLSLGYNEQFF; d_gene: NA; abundance: NA; v_gene: TRBV2; j_gene: TRBJ2-1; len: 15
CDR3nt: TGTGCCAGCAGTTACGTCGGCGGGATCGATCAGTTCTTC; CDR3aa: CASSYVGGIDQFF; d_gene: NA; abundance: NA; v_gene: TRBV6-5; j_gene: TRBJ2-1; len: 13
CDR3nt: TGTGCCAGCAGTGAATACGGGGATGCCTACAATGAGCAGTTCTTC; CDR3aa: CASSEYGDAYNEQFF; d_gene: NA; abundance: NA; v_gene: TRBV2; j_gene: TRBJ2-1; len: 15
CDR3nt: TGTGCCAGCAGTGAATCGGGCGGGCGCATAGATGAAAAACTGTTTTTT; CDR3aa: CASSESGGRIDEKLFF; d_gene: NA; abundance: NA; v_gene: TRBV25-1; j_gene: TRBJ1-4; len: 16
CDR3nt: TGTGCCAGCAGTTTTCGACATGCTTCGGCCCAGTACTTC; CDR3aa: CASSFRHASAQYF; d_gene: NA; abundance: NA; v_gene: TRBV28; j_gene: TRBJ2-5; len: 13
CDR3nt: TGCGCCAGCAGCCACTACCCCGGTCCAACTAATGAAAAACTGTTTTTT; CDR3aa: CASSHYPGPTNEKLFF; d_gene: NA; abundance: once; v_gene: TRBV4-1; j_gene: TRBJ1-4; len: 16
CDR3nt: TGTGCCAGCAGCGTAACTAGCGGGAGGACCTACAATGAGCAGTTCTTC; CDR3aa: CASSVTSGRTYNEQFF; d_gene: TRBD2; abundance: NA; v_gene: TRBV9; j_gene: TRBJ2-1; len: 16
CDR3nt: TGTGCCTGGAGTTGGGAGAACACTGAAGCTTTCTTT; CDR3aa: CAWSWENTEAFF; d_gene: NA; abundance: NA; v_gene: TRBV30; j_gene: TRBJ1-1; len: 12
CDR3nt: TGTGCCAGCAGTGTCGGGACAGGGTCAACCGGGGAGCTGTTTTTT; CDR3aa: CASSVGTGSTGELFF; d_gene: TRBD1; abundance: NA; v_gene: TRBV6-4; j_gene: TRBJ2-2; len: 15
CDR3nt: TGTGCCAGCAGCACCGGGATCCGCCCCGATGAGCAGTTCTTC; CDR3aa: CASSTGIRPDEQFF; d_gene: NA; abundance: NA; v_gene: TRBV7-3; j_gene: TRBJ2-1; len: 14
CDR3nt: TGTGCCAGCAGCTTAGGCGACGGGACCTATGGCTACACCTTC; CDR3aa: CASSLGDGTYGYTF; d_gene: NA; abundance: NA; v_gene: TRBV7-8; j_gene: TRBJ1-2; len: 14
CDR3nt: TGTGCCAGCAGCCCACCCGGACCAGGGCCGAGCGAGCAGTACTTC; CDR3aa: CASSPPGPGPSEQYF; d_gene: NA; abundance: NA; v_gene: TRBV28; j_gene: TRBJ2-7; len: 15
CDR3nt: TGTGCCAGCAGCTTGGCGGACAGGGGGGGCGGCTACACCTTC; CDR3aa: CASSLADRGGGYTF; d_gene: TRBD1; abundance: NA; v_gene: TRBV5-4; j_gene: TRBJ1-2; len: 14
CDR3nt: TGTGCCAGCAGTCCCCCCCGGGACTTCTATGGCTACACCTTC; CDR3aa: CASSPPRDFYGYTF; d_gene: NA; abundance: few; v_gene: TRBV28; j_gene: TRBJ1-2; len: 14
CDR3nt: TGTGCCAGCAGCTTATGGACAGCGGCTAGCGGATCCTACAATGAGCAGTTCTTC; CDR3aa: CASSLWTAASGSYNEQFF; d_gene: NA; abundance: NA; v_gene: TRBV7-3; j_gene: TRBJ2-1; len: 18
CDR3nt: TGTGCCAGCAGTACAGGGGTTGGCTACACCTTC; CDR3aa: CASSTGVGYTF; d_gene: TRBD1; abundance: NA; v_gene: TRBV28; j_gene: TRBJ1-2; len: 11
CDR3nt: TGTGCCAGCAGGACAACAGGGTCGGAGACCCAGTACTTC; CDR3aa: CASRTTGSETQYF; d_gene: NA; abundance: NA; v_gene: TRBV25-1; j_gene: TRBJ2-5; len: 13
CDR3nt: TGTGCCACCAGCAGAGATGAGGTAGATCGGAGAGATACGCAGTATTTT; CDR3aa: CATSRDEVDRRDTQYF; d_gene: NA; abundance: NA; v_gene: TRBV15; j_gene: TRBJ2-3; len: 16
CDR3nt: TGTGCCAGCAGTCTGCTAGCGGGTTCCAATGAGCAGTTCTTC; CDR3aa: CASSLLAGSNEQFF; d_gene: TRBD2; abundance: NA; v_gene: TRBV2; j_gene: TRBJ2-1; len: 14
CDR3nt: TGCGCCAGCAGCCAACCCTTCGCCGAGCAGTACTTC; CDR3aa: CASSQPFAEQYF; d_gene: NA; abundance: NA; v_gene: TRBV4-1; j_gene: TRBJ2-7; len: 12
CDR3nt: TGTGCCAGCAGCTTAGGGGGTCTGGGGGCCAACGTCCTGACTTTC; CDR3aa: CASSLGGLGANVLTF; d_gene: NA; abundance: NA; v_gene: TRBV7-6; j_gene: TRBJ2-6; len: 15
CDR3nt: TGTGCCAGCAGCTTGTTTCAGGTTGAGGAAGCTTTCTTT; CDR3aa: CASSLFQVEEAFF; d_gene: NA; abundance: NA; v_gene: TRBV7-3; j_gene: TRBJ1-1; len: 13
CDR3nt: TGCGCCAGCAGCCCGGGGGTCAGGGATACGCAGTATTTT; CDR3aa: CASSPGVRDTQYF; d_gene: NA; abundance: NA; v_gene: TRBV5-1; j_gene: TRBJ2-3; len: 13
CDR3nt: TGCGCCAGCAGCCAAGCCTTGACAGGGGGCTGGTACAATGAGCAGTTCTTC; CDR3aa: CASSQALTGGWYNEQFF; d_gene: TRBD1; abundance: once; v_gene: TRBV4-1; j_gene: TRBJ2-1; len: 17
CDR3nt: TGTGCCAGCAAACAGGGGGGGACAGTTCATGCAACTAATGAAAAACTGTTTTTT; CDR3aa: CASKQGGTVHATNEKLFF; d_gene: TRBD1; abundance: NA; v_gene: TRBV27; j_gene: TRBJ1-4; len: 18
CDR3nt: TGTGCCAGCAGCCTTAGGGACAGGGGGGAGACCCAGTACTTC; CDR3aa: CASSLRDRGETQYF; d_gene: TRBD1; abundance: NA; v_gene: TRBV7-2; j_gene: TRBJ2-5; len: 14
CDR3nt: TGTGCCAGCAGTGTCCAGAGCTCCTATAATTCACCCCTCCACTTT; CDR3aa: CASSVQSSYNSPLHF; d_gene: NA; abundance: NA; v_gene: TRBV25-1; j_gene: TRBJ1-6; len: 15
CDR3nt: TGCGCCAGCAGCTTGGGCCCGGGGGCCTACGAGCAGTACTTC; CDR3aa: CASSLGPGAYEQYF; d_gene: NA; abundance: NA; v_gene: TRBV5-1; j_gene: TRBJ2-7; len: 14
CDR3nt: TGTGCCATCAAGGACAGGGGCCCCAACACCGGGGAGCTGTTTTTT; CDR3aa: CAIKDRGPNTGELFF; d_gene: TRBD1; abundance: NA; v_gene: TRBV10-3; j_gene: TRBJ2-2; len: 15
CDR3nt: TGTGCCAGCTCATCTGACCCACACGTGTCCCAGCATTTT; CDR3aa: CASSSDPHVSQHF; d_gene: NA; abundance: NA; v_gene: TRBV18; j_gene: TRBJ1-5; len: 13
CDR3nt: TGCGCCAGCAGCTTGGAGGCAGGGCCTTACTCTGGGGCCAACGTCCTGACTTTC; CDR3aa: CASSLEAGPYSGANVLTF; d_gene: NA; abundance: NA; v_gene: TRBV5-1; j_gene: TRBJ2-6; len: 18
CDR3nt: TGTGCCAGCAGCTTTGTAGTAGGGACACCCTACGAGCAGTACTTC; CDR3aa: CASSFVVGTPYEQYF; d_gene: NA; abundance: NA; v_gene: TRBV28; j_gene: TRBJ2-7; len: 15
CDR3nt: TGTGCCAGCAGCTCCCTCCTCGGGGCCCACGAGCAGTACTTC; CDR3aa: CASSSLLGAHEQYF; d_gene: NA; abundance: NA; v_gene: TRBV5-6; j_gene: TRBJ2-7; len: 14
CDR3nt: TGTGCCACCGCTGGGCAGGAGGCCTACGAGCAGTACTTC; CDR3aa: CATAGQEAYEQYF; d_gene: NA; abundance: NA; v_gene: TRBV7-8; j_gene: TRBJ2-7; len: 13
CDR3nt: TGCAGCGTTGAAAAGCAACAGAACTATGGCTACACCTTC; CDR3aa: CSVEKQQNYGYTF; d_gene: NA; abundance: once; v_gene: TRBV29-1; j_gene: TRBJ1-2; len: 13
CDR3nt: TGCAGCGTTCAAGGGGAGGGGAGCATGAACACTGAAGCTTTCTTT; CDR3aa: CSVQGEGSMNTEAFF; d_gene: NA; abundance: NA; v_gene: TRBV29-1; j_gene: TRBJ1-1; len: 15
CDR3nt: TGTGCCTGGAGTCCTATCGGGTGGCAGCCATACGAGCAGTACTTC; CDR3aa: CAWSPIGWQPYEQYF; d_gene: NA; abundance: NA; v_gene: TRBV30; j_gene: TRBJ2-7; len: 15